These T cell receptor beta chains were read from a single sample in a study of T cells in Graves' hyperthyroidism and ophthalmopathy. TCRdb independently ran MiXCR on the multiplex PCR reads; one entry per CDR3 protein. This sample has around 380,000 distinct CDR3 sequences; roughly 12% occur once, and the top ten carry more than 20%. Sequencing was performed on blood. These receptors were collected from a man aged 25-45 years with Graves' hyperthyroidism that later progressed to Graves' ophthalmopathy. CDR3s include the opening cysteine and the closing phenylalanine or tryptophan. Each record gives: J gene, D gene, V gene, clone size, CDR3 DNA, CDR3 protein. The D gene is left open where the match is weak. A clone size is listed for some rows: how often the clone was seen (once, few, many), or a class if it is expanded.

j_gene: TRBJ1-4; d_gene: TRBD1; v_gene: TRBV25-1; abundance: few; CDR3nt: TGTGCCAGCAGCAAAGGCGGGACAGGGAGGAATGAAAAACTGTTTTTT; CDR3aa: CASSKGGTGRNEKLFF
j_gene: TRBJ1-5; d_gene: NA; v_gene: TRBV4-1; abundance: NA; CDR3nt: TGCGCCAGCAGCCACGCATACCGACAGGCCAAAGGAGAGCCCCAGCATTTT; CDR3aa: CASSHAYRQAKGEPQHF
j_gene: TRBJ2-7; d_gene: NA; v_gene: TRBV6-5; abundance: many; CDR3nt: TGTGCCAGCAGTTACCCCCACAGGTACGAGCAGTACTTC; CDR3aa: CASSYPHRYEQYF
j_gene: TRBJ1-1; d_gene: NA; v_gene: TRBV7-6; abundance: many; CDR3nt: TGTGCCAGCAGCTTAGAGGTTAACATGAACACTGAAGCTTTCTTT; CDR3aa: CASSLEVNMNTEAFF
j_gene: TRBJ2-2; d_gene: NA; v_gene: TRBV7-6; abundance: NA; CDR3nt: TGTGCCAGCAGCTTAGCGGGAGGACAGGTCAACACCGGGGAGCTGTTTTTT; CDR3aa: CASSLAGGQVNTGELFF
j_gene: TRBJ2-1; d_gene: NA; v_gene: TRBV28; abundance: NA; CDR3nt: TGTGCCAGCAGTTTCGAGGAACGGAAGCTCTCGGATGAGCAGTTCTTC; CDR3aa: CASSFEERKLSDEQFF
j_gene: TRBJ1-5; d_gene: NA; v_gene: TRBV6-1; abundance: many; CDR3nt: TGTGCCAGCAGTTCGAGAAGGCTCAATCAGCCCCAGCATTTT; CDR3aa: CASSSRRLNQPQHF
j_gene: TRBJ2-5; d_gene: NA; v_gene: TRBV7-9; abundance: many; CDR3nt: TGTGCCAGCAGTCTCCCCCTGCCTCAAGAGACCCAGTACTTC; CDR3aa: CASSLPLPQETQYF
j_gene: TRBJ2-1; d_gene: NA; v_gene: TRBV11-2; abundance: many; CDR3nt: TGTGCCAGCAGCTTAGACCATCTCACCAATGAGCAGTTCTTC; CDR3aa: CASSLDHLTNEQFF
j_gene: TRBJ1-3; d_gene: NA; v_gene: TRBV2; abundance: many; CDR3nt: TGTGCCAGCAGCAGGGACGGAAACACCATATATTTT; CDR3aa: CASSRDGNTIYF
j_gene: TRBJ1-2; d_gene: NA; v_gene: TRBV7-2; abundance: many; CDR3nt: TGTGCCAGCACCCCCGACAACAACTATGGCTACACCTTC; CDR3aa: CASTPDNNYGYTF
j_gene: TRBJ2-1; d_gene: NA; v_gene: TRBV3-1; abundance: few; CDR3nt: TGTGCCAGCAGCCCTAGGGGGGGGTACGACAATGAGCAGTTCTTC; CDR3aa: CASSPRGGYDNEQFF
j_gene: TRBJ1-1; d_gene: NA; v_gene: TRBV2; abundance: many; CDR3nt: TGTGCCAGCAGTGAAGCGTGGACTGAAGCTTTCTTT; CDR3aa: CASSEAWTEAFF
j_gene: TRBJ2-3; d_gene: NA; v_gene: TRBV28; abundance: many; CDR3nt: TGTGCCAGCAGTTTAGGGGCTTTGAGCACAGATACGCAGTATTTT; CDR3aa: CASSLGALSTDTQYF
j_gene: TRBJ2-1; d_gene: NA; v_gene: TRBV7-9; abundance: NA; CDR3nt: TGTGCCAGCAGCCGGGACCGATCCTACAATGAGCAGTTCTTC; CDR3aa: CASSRDRSYNEQFF
j_gene: TRBJ2-1; d_gene: NA; v_gene: TRBV2; abundance: many; CDR3nt: TGTGCCAGCACCCCCCCAGGGAATGAGCAGTTCTTC; CDR3aa: CASTPPGNEQFF
j_gene: TRBJ1-2; d_gene: NA; v_gene: TRBV6-5; abundance: many; CDR3nt: TGTGCCAGCAGTTACTCTGCGAGCCTTAACTATGGCTACACCTTC; CDR3aa: CASSYSASLNYGYTF
j_gene: TRBJ2-6; d_gene: NA; v_gene: TRBV7-9; abundance: many; CDR3nt: TGTGCCAGCAGAGACAGGAGCTCTGGGGCCAACGTCCTGACTTTC; CDR3aa: CASRDRSSGANVLTF
j_gene: TRBJ1-2; d_gene: NA; v_gene: TRBV20-1; abundance: NA; CDR3nt: TGCAGTGCTAGAGATGAAGGGGACGGCTACACCTTC; CDR3aa: CSARDEGDGYTF
j_gene: TRBJ2-5; d_gene: TRBD2; v_gene: TRBV4-1; abundance: NA; CDR3nt: TGCGCCAGCAGCCAAGGGCTAGCGGGGGCGCCGGAGAAAGAGACCCAGTACTTC; CDR3aa: CASSQGLAGAPEKETQYF
j_gene: TRBJ1-2; d_gene: NA; v_gene: TRBV12-3/TRBV12-4; abundance: many; CDR3nt: TGTGCCAGCGCTACGGGTAGGGGGGTGGATGGCTACACCTTC; CDR3aa: CASATGRGVDGYTF
j_gene: TRBJ2-5; d_gene: TRBD2; v_gene: TRBV28; abundance: many; CDR3nt: TGTGCCAGCAGTTGGGCGGGGGGCGAGACCCAGTACTTC; CDR3aa: CASSWAGGETQYF
j_gene: TRBJ1-2; d_gene: TRBD1; v_gene: TRBV30; abundance: many; CDR3nt: TGTGCCTGGAAGGGGGCCCAGTATGGCTACACCTTC; CDR3aa: CAWKGAQYGYTF
j_gene: TRBJ1-1; d_gene: NA; v_gene: TRBV9; abundance: many; CDR3nt: TGTGCCAGCAGCGTAGCCCCACAGAACACTGAAGCTTTCTTT; CDR3aa: CASSVAPQNTEAFF
j_gene: TRBJ2-1; d_gene: TRBD1; v_gene: TRBV18; abundance: NA; CDR3nt: TGTGCCAGCTCACCGACAGGGATGTACAATGAGCAGTTCTTC; CDR3aa: CASSPTGMYNEQFF
j_gene: TRBJ2-3; d_gene: TRBD2; v_gene: TRBV2; abundance: few; CDR3nt: TGTGCCAGCAGTGAAGGGCCTGCGGGGGGTAGCACAGATACGCAGTATTTT; CDR3aa: CASSEGPAGGSTDTQYF
j_gene: TRBJ2-2; d_gene: NA; v_gene: TRBV30; abundance: many; CDR3nt: TGTGCCTGGAGTCCGACGGCGAACACCGGGGAGCTGTTTTTT; CDR3aa: CAWSPTANTGELFF
j_gene: TRBJ1-4; d_gene: TRBD1; v_gene: TRBV7-2; abundance: many; CDR3nt: TGTGCCAGCAGCGCCCAGGGGGCCTTTGAAAAACTGTTTTTT; CDR3aa: CASSAQGAFEKLFF
j_gene: TRBJ1-2; d_gene: NA; v_gene: TRBV5-8; abundance: few; CDR3nt: TGTGCCAGCAGCTTGACCGGGACTCCTAACTATGGCTACACCTTC; CDR3aa: CASSLTGTPNYGYTF
j_gene: TRBJ1-2; d_gene: NA; v_gene: TRBV24-1; abundance: many; CDR3nt: TGTGCCACCAGTGATTTTAGTGCATCGGTCGGCTACACCTTC; CDR3aa: CATSDFSASVGYTF
j_gene: TRBJ1-2; d_gene: TRBD1; v_gene: TRBV24-1; abundance: many; CDR3nt: TGTGCCACCAGTGATGCCGGGACAGGGATTTGGTATGGCTACACCTTC; CDR3aa: CATSDAGTGIWYGYTF
j_gene: TRBJ2-7; d_gene: NA; v_gene: TRBV18; abundance: NA; CDR3nt: TGTGCCAGCTCACCACCGGGGGGTGGTTCCTACGAGCAGTACTTC; CDR3aa: CASSPPGGGSYEQYF
j_gene: TRBJ1-4; d_gene: TRBD1; v_gene: TRBV4-2; abundance: NA; CDR3nt: TGTGCCAGCAGCCAAGATAAGGGACAGGGTAATGAAAAACTGTTTTTT; CDR3aa: CASSQDKGQGNEKLFF
j_gene: TRBJ2-3; d_gene: NA; v_gene: TRBV9; abundance: NA; CDR3nt: TGTGCCAGCAGCGTAGAAGATAGTGGCTCGGCAGATACGCAGTATTTT; CDR3aa: CASSVEDSGSADTQYF
j_gene: TRBJ1-5; d_gene: NA; v_gene: TRBV20-1; abundance: many; CDR3nt: TGCAGTGCTAGAGGGCAACGGGGCGGTAATCAGCCCCAGCATTTT; CDR3aa: CSARGQRGGNQPQHF
j_gene: TRBJ2-5; d_gene: NA; v_gene: TRBV6-1; abundance: many; CDR3nt: TGTGCCAGCAGTTTCTTCCGGCAAGAGACCCAGTACTTC; CDR3aa: CASSFFRQETQYF
j_gene: TRBJ2-5; d_gene: NA; v_gene: TRBV2; abundance: NA; CDR3nt: TGTGCCAGCAGTCCTCTGGCGGGCCCTTTTGAGACCCAGTACTTC; CDR3aa: CASSPLAGPFETQYF
j_gene: TRBJ1-1; d_gene: NA; v_gene: TRBV7-6; abundance: NA; CDR3nt: TGTGCCAGCAGCCTCCGGCCCCTCAGCACTGAAGCTTTCTTT; CDR3aa: CASSLRPLSTEAFF
j_gene: TRBJ1-2; d_gene: TRBD1; v_gene: TRBV6-1; abundance: NA; CDR3nt: TGTGCCAGCAGTAAACCCTCCGGGACAGGGGGTGGCTACACCTTC; CDR3aa: CASSKPSGTGGGYTF
j_gene: TRBJ1-1; d_gene: NA; v_gene: TRBV30; abundance: many; CDR3nt: TGTGCCTGGAGTGGACAGCTGAACACTGAAGCTTTCTTT; CDR3aa: CAWSGQLNTEAFF
j_gene: TRBJ1-6; d_gene: TRBD1; v_gene: TRBV28; abundance: few; CDR3nt: TGTGCCAGCAGCCAAGACAGGGTTAATTCACCCCTCCACTTT; CDR3aa: CASSQDRVNSPLHF
j_gene: TRBJ2-5; d_gene: TRBD1; v_gene: TRBV7-8; abundance: few; CDR3nt: TGTGCCAGCAGCTTAGTCCAAGGGGACAGGGGCTACTTC; CDR3aa: CASSLVQGDRGYF
j_gene: TRBJ2-3; d_gene: NA; v_gene: TRBV4-1; abundance: NA; CDR3nt: TGCGCCAGCAGCCCTATAGTTGGGGCACAAGGTACGCAGTATTTT; CDR3aa: CASSPIVGAQGTQYF
j_gene: TRBJ2-1; d_gene: NA; v_gene: TRBV30; abundance: NA; CDR3nt: TGTGCCTGGAGTACAGGAAATTCCTACAATGAGCAGTTCTTC; CDR3aa: CAWSTGNSYNEQFF
j_gene: TRBJ1-2; d_gene: NA; v_gene: TRBV5-1; abundance: many; CDR3nt: TGCGCCAGCAGAACCACGGGGTATGGCTACACCTTC; CDR3aa: CASRTTGYGYTF
j_gene: TRBJ2-3; d_gene: TRBD2; v_gene: TRBV7-3; abundance: NA; CDR3nt: TGTGCCAGCAGCCCGTCGGGGGCTAGCGGGGGGAACTCCAAAAGCACAGATACGCAGTATTTT; CDR3aa: CASSPSGASGGNSKSTDTQYF
j_gene: TRBJ2-7; d_gene: TRBD2; v_gene: TRBV20-1; abundance: many; CDR3nt: TGCAGTGCGAGTGGAGGGACTAGCGGGGGCGAGCAGTACTTC; CDR3aa: CSASGGTSGGEQYF
j_gene: TRBJ1-1; d_gene: NA; v_gene: TRBV30; abundance: NA; CDR3nt: TGTGCCTGGAGTGCCCGGATCCTCTGGGGGAACACTGAAGCTTTCTTT; CDR3aa: CAWSARILWGNTEAFF
j_gene: TRBJ1-3; d_gene: NA; v_gene: TRBV25-1; abundance: few; CDR3nt: TGTGCCAGCAGACGGGCCGATTACTCTGGAAACACCATATATTTT; CDR3aa: CASRRADYSGNTIYF
j_gene: TRBJ1-3; d_gene: NA; v_gene: TRBV5-1; abundance: many; CDR3nt: TGCGCCAGCAGCTTGGCCGGACCGGGACTTGGAAACACCATATATTTT; CDR3aa: CASSLAGPGLGNTIYF
j_gene: TRBJ1-1; d_gene: NA; v_gene: TRBV4-1; abundance: NA; CDR3nt: TGCGCCAGCAGCCTTGGATCTCCAGGGACTGAAGCTTTCTTT; CDR3aa: CASSLGSPGTEAFF
j_gene: TRBJ1-6; d_gene: TRBD1; v_gene: TRBV12-3/TRBV12-4; abundance: many; CDR3nt: TGTGCCAGCAGTTTAAGGACAGGGATTTATTCACCCCTCCACTTT; CDR3aa: CASSLRTGIYSPLHF
j_gene: TRBJ2-7; d_gene: TRBD1; v_gene: TRBV5-1; abundance: many; CDR3nt: TGCGCCAGCAGCACCGGACAGGACCCCTACGAGCAGTACTTC; CDR3aa: CASSTGQDPYEQYF
j_gene: TRBJ1-6; d_gene: NA; v_gene: TRBV6-1; abundance: few; CDR3nt: TGTGCCAGCAACCATATTGCCCCAGGGTTTAATTCACCCCTCCACTTT; CDR3aa: CASNHIAPGFNSPLHF
j_gene: TRBJ2-5; d_gene: TRBD2; v_gene: TRBV7-8; abundance: NA; CDR3nt: TGTGCCAGCAGCTTTGTGCTAGCGGGAGAGACCCAGTACTTC; CDR3aa: CASSFVLAGETQYF
j_gene: TRBJ2-5; d_gene: NA; v_gene: TRBV29-1; abundance: NA; CDR3nt: TGCAGCTGCATAACAGTAATTCGGGAGACCCAGTACTTC; CDR3aa: CSCITVIRETQYF
j_gene: TRBJ2-5; d_gene: TRBD2; v_gene: TRBV14; abundance: few; CDR3nt: TGTGCCAGCAGCCCCGATGTGGCTAGCGGGGGCCGCCAAGAGACCCAGTACTTC; CDR3aa: CASSPDVASGGRQETQYF
j_gene: TRBJ2-3; d_gene: NA; v_gene: TRBV3-1; abundance: once; CDR3nt: TGTGCCAGCACCGTTAGGGGGGGAGATACGCAGTATTTT; CDR3aa: CASTVRGGDTQYF